This T cell receptor (beta chain) was identified during a study of cytomegalovirus exposure and HLA in healthy donors. Unmatched junction bases numbered 2, after V lost 6 bases and J lost 2 bases. This CDR3 has 14 amino acids. Germline V gives CDR1 MNHEY, CDR2 SVGAGI. Study-level points and caveats: Rates of TCR association differed by HLA locus in a later analysis, with DRB1 highest and HLA-C lowest. According to an earlier analysis, most TCR beta V segments yielded productive rearrangements about 87% or about 30% of the time.

Details on this clone: Antigen specificity is unknown.

The PCR ran on 60 Vbeta and 13 Jbeta primers. The assay was immunoSEQ multiplex PCR, and TCRdb's table has in-frame clones only and misses some. The profile shows 100,000 to 150,000 clones, 74% of them singletons. Sequenced material: PBMCs. The genes are TRBV6-5 and TRBJ1-5; 9 positions match TRBD1. The receptor's source is a woman between 45 and 60 years old in good health and CMV-seropositive. The CDR3 DNA reads TGTGCCAGCAGGAGGACAGGGGGCAATCAGCCCCAGCATTTT. Protein: CASRRTGGNQPQHF.